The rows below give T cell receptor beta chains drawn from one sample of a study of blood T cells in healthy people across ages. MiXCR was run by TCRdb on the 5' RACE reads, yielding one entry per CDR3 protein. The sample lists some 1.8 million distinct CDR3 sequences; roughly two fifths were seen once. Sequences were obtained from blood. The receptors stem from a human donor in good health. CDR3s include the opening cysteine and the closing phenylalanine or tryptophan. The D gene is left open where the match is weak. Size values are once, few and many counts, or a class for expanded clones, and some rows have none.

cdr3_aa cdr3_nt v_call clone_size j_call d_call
CASSLHRSTEAFF TGTGCCAGCAGCTTACACAGGAGCACTGAAGCTTTCTTT TRBV7-4 NA TRBJ1-1 NA
CASAWTGKGNGYTF TGTGCCAGTGCATGGACAGGGAAGGGGAATGGCTACACCTTC TRBV19 NA TRBJ1-2 TRBD1
CASRAGGGYGYTF TGTGCCAGCAGAGCCGGGGGGGGCTATGGCTACACCTTC TRBV9 few TRBJ1-2 NA
CASSSGQSYSYNEQFF TGTGCCAGCAGTTCAGGACAGTCTTACTCCTACAATGAGCAGTTCTTC TRBV28 few TRBJ2-1 NA
CASTKNPRTGRGQPQHF TGTGCCAGCACCAAAAACCCCAGGACAGGGAGGGGTCAGCCCCAGCATTTT TRBV6-2/TRBV6-3 NA TRBJ1-5 TRBD1
CASSQVSSSGTQYF TGTGCCAGCAGCCAAGTTTCGAGTAGCGGAACGCAGTATTTT TRBV3-1 few TRBJ2-3 NA
CASSQVGVENTEAFF TGCGCCAGCAGCCAAGTGGGGGTTGAGAACACTGAAGCTTTCTTT TRBV4-3 NA TRBJ1-1 NA
CASSFGTGLAEAFF TGTGCCAGCAGCTTCGGGACAGGGCTTGCTGAAGCTTTCTTT TRBV5-6 NA TRBJ1-1 TRBD1
CASSPSRFYEQYF TGTGCCAGCAGCCCATCCAGGTTCTACGAGCAGTACTTC TRBV7-6 NA TRBJ2-7 NA
CVSSFRTGEGGSYF TGTGTCAGCAGCTTTAGGACAGGGGAGGGTGGCTCGTACTTC TRBV7-2 NA TRBJ2-5 TRBD1
CASSSSGQARYGYTF TGTGCCAGCAGCTCTTCCGGACAGGCCCGTTATGGCTACACCTTC TRBV7-9 few TRBJ1-2 TRBD1
CASSFARRAVQETQYF TGTGCCAGCAGTTTTGCGAGAAGGGCCGTACAAGAGACCCAGTACTTC TRBV12-3/TRBV12-4 few TRBJ2-5 NA
CASSSRGRMNTEAFF TGTGCCAGCAGTTCCCGAGGGAGGATGAACACTGAAGCTTTCTTT TRBV28 NA TRBJ1-1 NA
CSARDRDRGSATNQPQHF TGCAGTGCTAGAGATAGGGACAGGGGATCTGCTACGAATCAGCCCCAGCATTTT TRBV20-1 once TRBJ1-5 TRBD1
CASSWQQNTEAFF TGTGCCAGCAGCTGGCAGCAGAACACTGAAGCTTTCTTT TRBV7-3 NA TRBJ1-1 NA
CASSLLRGFLGNTIYF TGTGCCAGCAGCTTACTAAGGGGCTTTCTTGGAAACACCATATATTTT TRBV7-2 NA TRBJ1-3 NA
CASSLMGTSGVNEQFF TGTGCCAGCAGCTTAATGGGGACTAGCGGGGTCAATGAGCAGTTCTTC TRBV7-3 NA TRBJ2-1 TRBD2
CSASKTPGVNQPQHF TGCAGTGCTAGCAAAACCCCAGGGGTCAATCAGCCCCAGCATTTT TRBV20-1 NA TRBJ1-5 NA
CASSLTGTGIGTQYF TGTGCCAGCAGCTTAACCGGGACAGGGATCGGTACGCAGTATTTT TRBV7-8 NA TRBJ2-3 TRBD1
CASNLEGRTISTDTQYF TGTGCCAGCAACTTAGAAGGCAGGACAATAAGCACAGATACGCAGTATTTT TRBV7-2 NA TRBJ2-3 NA
CSPGTGALSDGYGYTF TGCAGTCCTGGGACAGGGGCCCTATCTGACGGGTATGGCTACACCTTC TRBV20-1 once TRBJ1-2 TRBD1
CASRSGVNTEAFF TGCGCCAGCAGGTCCGGAGTGAACACTGAGGCTTTCTTT TRBV5-1 once TRBJ1-1 NA
CATIPGQIFYGYTF TGTGCCACCATACCGGGACAGATTTTCTATGGCTACACCTTC TRBV7-8 NA TRBJ1-2 TRBD1
CATSNRRGGVTDTQYF TGTGCCACCAGCAACCGCCGCGGGGGGGTCACAGATACGCAGTATTTT TRBV15 NA TRBJ2-3 TRBD2
CASSPRGVKNIQYF TGTGCCAGCAGCCCTAGGGGGGTCAAAAACATTCAGTACTTC TRBV14 few TRBJ2-4 NA
CASRQGSTDTQYF TGTGCCAGTCGACAGGGGAGCACAGATACGCAGTATTTT TRBV5-1 many TRBJ2-3 TRBD1
CASSPRWAFGTDTQYF TGTGCCAGCAGCCCTCGGTGGGCGTTCGGCACAGATACGCAGTATTTT TRBV28 NA TRBJ2-3 NA
CASSLLFSGGDIDTQYF TGTGCCAGCAGCTTATTGTTTAGCGGGGGGGACATAGATACGCAGTATTTT TRBV7-8 NA TRBJ2-3 TRBD2
CANSQDDASYEQYF TGCGCCAACAGCCAAGATGACGCCTCCTACGAGCAGTACTTC TRBV4-3 NA TRBJ2-7 NA
CAISARSGGDEKLFF TGTGCCATCAGTGCACGTTCAGGGGGTGACGAAAAACTGTTTTTT TRBV10-3 NA TRBJ1-4 TRBD1
CASSGLGGNQETQYF TGTGCCAGCAGTGGGTTGGGCGGTAACCAAGAGACCCAGTACTTC TRBV25-1 NA TRBJ2-5 NA